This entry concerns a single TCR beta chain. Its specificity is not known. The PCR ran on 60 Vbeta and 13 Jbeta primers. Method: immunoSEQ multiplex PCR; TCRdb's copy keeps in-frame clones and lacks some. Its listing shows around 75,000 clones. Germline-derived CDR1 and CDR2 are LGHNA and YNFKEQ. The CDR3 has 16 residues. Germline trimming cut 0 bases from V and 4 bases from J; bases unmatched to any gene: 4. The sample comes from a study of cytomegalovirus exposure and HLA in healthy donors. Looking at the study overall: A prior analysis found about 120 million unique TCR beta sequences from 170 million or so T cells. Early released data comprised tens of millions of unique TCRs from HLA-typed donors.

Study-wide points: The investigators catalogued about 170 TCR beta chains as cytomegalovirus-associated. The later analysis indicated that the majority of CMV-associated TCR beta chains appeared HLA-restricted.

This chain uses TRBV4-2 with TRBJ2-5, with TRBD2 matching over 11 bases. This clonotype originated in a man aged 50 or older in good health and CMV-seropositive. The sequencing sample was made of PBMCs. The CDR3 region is CASSQDVAGGGETQYF. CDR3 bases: TGTGCCAGCAGCCAAGACGTAGCGGGAGGGGGAGAGACCCAGTACTTC.